The 30 T cell receptor beta chains below were found in one sample sequenced in a study of cytomegalovirus exposure and HLA in healthy donors. 60 Vbeta and 13 Jbeta primers were used in PCR. Profiling relied on immunoSEQ multiplex PCR, and the TCRdb table lists in-frame clones only, not all of them. This sample has under 200,000 clones; 68% occur once, and the top ten carry approximately 1.5%. Sequencing was done on a sample of PBMCs. The receptors originated from a man in his fifties in good health and CMV-seronegative.

The chain employs TRBV6-5 and TRBJ1-3, with D hard to call. CDR1 MNHEY and CDR2 SVGAGI come from the germline V gene. CDR3 size: 15 residues. V lost 2 bases to trimming and J lost 2 bases, with 10 bases between them. The CDR3 nucleotides are TGTGCCAGCAGTTACATCCGAGAAGCTGGAAACACCATATATTTT. Its translation is CASSYIREAGNTIYF.

The CDR3: CASSFEVGELFF. In nucleotides, the CDR3 is TGTGCCAGCAGTTTCGAGGTCGGGGAGCTGTTTTTT. The V and J genes are TRBV28 and TRBJ2-2; unclear D gene. CDR3 size: 12 residues. Germline CDR1 reads MDHEN; CDR2 reads SYDVKM. V was shortened by 3 bases and J by 7 bases, with 6 bases between the two germline ends.

This chain joins TRBV9 and TRBJ2-1, with D uncertain. The CDR3 extends over 13 amino acids. V lost 1 base and J 5 bases, leaving 7 bases between the germline ends. Germline V gene data show CDR1 as SGDLS and CDR2 as YYNGEE. The CDR3 is CASSVRLDNEQFF. CDR3 in DNA: TGTGCCAGCAGCGTAAGGCTAGACAATGAGCAGTTCTTC.

As DNA, the CDR3 is TGTGCCACCAGCAGAGATAGGCAGGGGGCCAAAAACATTCAGTACTTC. The encoded protein is CATSRDRQGAKNIQYF. The J gene is TRBJ2-4, the V gene TRBV15; possibly TRBD1 for D (6 bases). This CDR3 contains 16 residues. Germline V lookup: CDR1 LNHNV, CDR2 YYDKDF (reference sequence). Trimming cost V 0 bases and J 1 base, with 10 bases left between them.

This clone was detected a few times. V is TRBV18 and J is TRBJ1-4; D call uncertain. Germline lookup yields CDR1 KGHSH and CDR2 LQKENI. Trimming left V 0 bases short and J 8 bases short, with 10 bases between. CDR3 length: 14 residues. The CDR3, as DNA: TGTGCCAGCTCACCACCGTCGAGCCGAGAAAAACTGTTTTTT. This sequence encodes CASSPPSSREKLFF.

The V call is TRBV9, the J call TRBJ1-5; D unclear. The CDR3 has 15 residues. Trimming removed 2 bases at V and 1 base at J, with 10 bases between. In germline, CDR1 is SGDLS, CDR2 YYNGEE. The CDR3 region is CASSVDGGSNQPQHF. CDR3 sequence (DNA): TGTGCCAGCAGCGTGGACGGAGGGAGCAATCAGCCCCAGCATTTT.

The gene calls are TRBV18 and TRBJ1-1; D remains unclear. V gave up 3 bases and J gave up 1 base, with 9 bases separating them. The germline V gene encodes CDR1 KGHSH and CDR2 LQKENI. This CDR3 contains 14 residues. The CDR3: CASSPGDANTEAFF. The DNA of the CDR3 is TGTGCCAGCTCACCGGGCGACGCGAACACTGAAGCTTTCTTT.

The chain couples TRBV19 to TRBJ2-1; D is possibly TRBD2 (5 bases). This CDR3 has 19 amino acids. Germline CDR1 and CDR2: LNHDA and SQIVND (reference sequence). Between the trimmed V and J ends, which lost 5 bases and 0 bases, there was a span of 23 bases. The CDR3, as DNA: TGTGCCAGTAGTGTCCTTGGAGGACGTCTGTCGAGCTCCTACAATGAGCAGTTCTTC. The encoded protein is CASSVLGGRLSSSYNEQFF. Filled out from reference TRBV19 and TRBJ2-1, the complete variable domain reads DGGITQSPKYLFRKEGQNVTLSCEQNLNHDAMYWYRQDPGQGLRLIYYSQIVNDFQKGDIAEGYSVSREKKESFPLTVTSAQKNPTAFYLCASSVLGGRLSSSYNEQFFGPGTRLTVL.

This chain connects TRBV19 to TRBJ1-5, with a tentative D call TRBD1 (6 bases). CDR3 length: 15 amino acids. The germline gives CDR1 LNHDA, CDR2 SQIVND (reference sequence). V was pared by 2 bases and J by 4 bases, with 12 bases between. CDR3 nucleotides: TGTGCCAGTAGTATACTGGCCGGACAGAATCAGCCCCAGCATTTT. As protein: CASSILAGQNQPQHF.

V is TRBV7-9 and J is TRBJ2-1; TRBD1 is a possible D gene (6 bases). CDR1 is SEHNR, CDR2 FQNEAQ, per germline (reference sequence). The CDR3 loop spans 15 amino acids. The V end was cut by 6 bases, the J end by 7 bases, with 19 bases between. Here the CDR3 reads CASSSPAGGQNEQFF. For the CDR3, the DNA is TGTGCCAGCAGTTCCCCCGCCGGCGGACAGAATGAGCAGTTCTTC.

This clone has just a few counts. J is TRBJ2-6 and V is TRBV4-1, with TRBD1 matching 7 bases. The J segment lost 1 base and the V segment lost 4 bases, leaving 4 bases of the junction unmatched. The CDR3 covers 16 residues. Germline CDR1 and CDR2: MGHRA and YSYEKL. The CDR3 region is CASSPQTGSGANVLTF. The CDR3 region has the DNA TGCGCCAGCAGCCCACAGACAGGGTCTGGGGCCAACGTCCTGACTTTC.

Comment on this clone: A junction boundary mismatches the germline segment, possibly from a read error. Other nucleotide sequences from this sample produce the same CDR3. This sequence joins TRBV6-4 and TRBJ1-1; TRBD1 aligns across 9 bases. CDR1 is MRHNA and CDR2 is SNTAGT in the germline V gene. The CDR3 covers 15 residues. The CDR3 spells CASSDSGQGRPEAFF. The DNA of the CDR3 is TGTGCTAGCAGTGACTCCGGACAGGGGAGGCCTGAAGCTTTCTTT.

The chain employs TRBV19 and TRBJ1-6, with 7 bases that match TRBD1. The germline V gene encodes CDR1 LNHDA and CDR2 SQIVND (reference sequence). The CDR3 sequence is 16 residues long. V lost 4 bases and J lost 0; bases outside the gene matches: 3. CDR3 DNA: TGTGCCAGTAGTACCCGACAGGGCTCCTATAATTCACCCCTCCACTTT. Translated, it gives CASSTRQGSYNSPLHF.

The V and J genes are TRBV7-9 and TRBJ2-7; TRBD2 aligns across 7 bases. V lost 2 bases to trimming and J lost 3 bases; unmatched junction nucleotides: 4. CDR3 length: 14 residues. Germline V lookup: CDR1 SEHNR, CDR2 FQNEAQ (reference sequence). CDR3 sequence (DNA): TGTGCCAGCAGCTTAACGCGGGAGAGCTACGAGCAGTACTTC. Translating it yields CASSLTRESYEQYF. The full variable domain, rest sourced from reference TRBV7-9 and TRBJ2-7, is DTGVSQNPRHKITKRGQNVTFRCDPISEHNRLYWYRQTLGQGPEFLTYFQNEAQLEKSRLLSDRFSAERPKGSFSTLEIQRTEQGDSAMYLCASSLTRESYEQYFGPGTRLTVT.

The chain recombines TRBV6-1 with TRBJ1-6; 7 bases align to TRBD1. V was clipped by 1 base and J by 6 bases; unmatched bases: 3. The CDR3 contains 15 residues. Germline V CDR1 and CDR2: MNHNS, SASEGT. CDR3 in amino acids: CASSEGAGGNSPLHF. The CDR3 coding sequence is TGTGCCAGCAGTGAAGGGGCAGGGGGTAATTCACCCCTCCACTTT.

This clone was detected only a few times. The CDR3 DNA reads as TGTGCCAGCACCCTGGGGGGGGGCACCGGGGAGCTGTTTTTT. This gives the protein CASTLGGGTGELFF. The chain recombines TRBV7-3 with TRBJ2-2; TRBD2 matches 7 bases. After removal of 7 bases from V and 4 bases from J, the junction contained 6 bases not matched to a gene. The CDR3 is made up of 14 amino acids. Germline CDR1 is SGHTA and CDR2 is FQGTGA.

CDR3 sequence reads: CASSQGTGVGYTF. The CDR3 nucleotides are TGTGCCAGCAGCCAAGGGACAGGGGTCGGCTACACCTTC. This sequence joins TRBV7-9 and TRBJ1-2; TRBD1 matches 10 bases. Germline CDR1 reads SEHNR; CDR2 reads FQNEAQ (reference sequence). The V and J ends lost 5 bases and 8 bases, in that order; junction bases with no gene match: 5. This CDR3 is built from 13 residues.

This clone was observed a handful of times. The V and J genes are TRBV5-4 and TRBJ2-5; 10 bases map to TRBD2. The CDR3 loop spans 16 amino acids. J lost 1 base, V lost 4 bases, and 7 bases had no gene match. CDR1 is SGHNT and CDR2 is YYREEE in the germline V gene (reference sequence). CDR3 protein: CASSPGLADLQETQYF. Written as DNA, the CDR3 is TGTGCCAGCAGCCCTGGACTAGCGGACCTCCAAGAGACCCAGTACTTC.

This rearrangement joins TRBV28 to TRBJ1-2, with D perhaps TRBD1 (6 bases). V lost 4 bases to trimming and J lost 4 bases, with 22 bases between them. CDR1 MDHEN and CDR2 SYDVKM come from the germline V gene. The CDR3 is 17 amino acids. CDR3 region: CASSSTLSSGVGYGYTF. The CDR3, as DNA: TGTGCCAGCAGTTCAACCTTAAGCTCAGGGGTTGGCTATGGCTACACCTTC.

The chain recombines TRBV5-1 with TRBJ1-1; D is uncertain. The V and J ends lost 0 bases and 5 bases respectively, with 17 bases between them. The CDR3 sequence is 16 residues long. CDR1 is SGHRS, CDR2 YFSETQ, per germline. The CDR3: CASSLESLRGGTEAFF. The DNA of the CDR3 is TGCGCCAGCAGCTTGGAGTCCCTCCGGGGTGGGACTGAAGCTTTCTTT.

V and J are TRBV5-4 and TRBJ2-7, with 8 bases identical to TRBD1. J gave up 6 bases and V 1 base, and 3 bases lay outside the gene matches. This CDR3 contains 13 residues. Germline V CDR1 and CDR2: SGHNT, YYREEE (reference sequence). CDR3 in amino acids: CASSLPGGAEQYF. CDR3 in DNA: TGTGCCAGCAGCTTGCCAGGGGGCGCCGAGCAGTACTTC.

This sequence joins TRBV6-6 and TRBJ1-2, with D perhaps TRBD1 (6 bases). The CDR3 sequence is 13 residues long. V was clipped by 0 bases and J by 6 bases, with 8 bases between them. Germline CDR1 and CDR2: MNHNY and SVGAGI (reference sequence). The CDR3 region has the DNA TGTGCCAGCAGTTACTCGGGGGCGAATGGCTACACCTTC. Its protein is CASSYSGANGYTF.

In DNA form, the CDR3 reads TGTGCCAGCAGCTCTCGACAGGGGGCGAACACTGAAGCTTTCTTT. As protein: CASSSRQGANTEAFF. The chain combines TRBV7-2 with TRBJ1-1; 10 nucleotides agree with TRBD1. The V gene's germline CDR1 is SGHTA and CDR2 FQGNSA. This CDR3 has 15 residues. After removal of 4 bases from V and 1 base from J, the junction contained 3 bases not matched to a gene.

The V and J genes are TRBV4-2 and TRBJ2-1; no definite D call. Germline CDR1 reads LGHNA; CDR2 reads YNFKEQ. CDR3 size: 13 residues. Trimming cost V 0 bases and J 6 bases, with 6 bases left between them. The CDR3 DNA reads as TGTGCCAGCAGCCAAGATGGGCGCAATGAGCAGTTCTTC. Its translation is CASSQDGRNEQFF.

Only a few counts were recorded for this clone. The V gene is TRBV5-6, the J gene TRBJ2-3; 12 nucleotides agree with TRBD2. V was clipped by 4 bases and J by 4 bases; unmatched bases: 7. Germline loops: CDR1 SGHDT, CDR2 YYEEEE. The CDR3 totals 16 residues. The CDR3 loop reads CASSPLAGGRADTQYF. CDR3 nucleotides: TGTGCCAGCAGCCCACTAGCGGGGGGCCGGGCAGATACGCAGTATTTT.

This clone was observed a few times. The rearrangement links TRBV5-6 to TRBJ2-5; 7 nucleotides align to TRBD2. Germline assignment: CDR1 SGHDT and CDR2 YYEEEE. V lost 4 bases to trimming and J lost 1 base; unmatched junction nucleotides: 1. CDR3 length equals 13 residues. The CDR3 reads CASSKRGQETQYF. CDR3 nucleotides: TGTGCCAGCAGCAAGCGGGGCCAAGAGACCCAGTACTTC.

This sequence joins TRBV6-4 and TRBJ1-1, with D maybe TRBD1 (5 bases). There are 15 residues in the CDR3. Germline V gives CDR1 MRHNA, CDR2 SNTAGT. V lost 2 bases and J 9 bases, leaving 19 bases between the germline ends. The DNA of the CDR3 is TGTGCCAGCAGTGACCCAACTACCGACAGCAGTAAAGCTTTCTTT. Its translation: CASSDPTTDSSKAFF.

The chain carries TRBV7-9 and TRBJ1-2; the D gene is possibly TRBD1 (5 bases). The germline V and J ends were trimmed by 3 bases and 6 bases, with 11 bases remaining between them. CDR3 length equals 13 residues. Looked up from germline, CDR1 is SEHNR and CDR2 is FQNEAQ (reference sequence). Written as DNA, the CDR3 is TGTGCCAGCAGCTTCCCTCAGGGTAATGGCTACACCTTC. This translates into CASSFPQGNGYTF.

The CDR3 spells CASSVGDSTNEKLFF. The CDR3 coding sequence is TGTGCCAGCAGCGTAGGGGACAGTACTAATGAAAAACTGTTTTTT. This chain uses TRBV9 with TRBJ1-4; 7 bases are a match to TRBD1. The CDR3 has 15 amino acids. Germline CDR1 reads SGDLS; CDR2 reads YYNGEE. Losses at the gene ends were 0 bases for V and 2 bases for J; bases not matched to a gene: 1.

The gene calls are TRBV18 and TRBJ1-1; D is possibly TRBD1 (6 bases). The length of the CDR3 is 15 residues. Between the trimmed V and J ends, which lost 4 bases and 6 bases, there was a span of 18 bases. From germline, CDR1 is KGHSH and CDR2 LQKENI. This CDR3 is CASSLSQGRGSEAFF. Written as DNA, the CDR3 is TGTGCCAGCTCACTTTCACAGGGACGTGGGTCTGAAGCTTTCTTT.